The source of this T cell receptor beta chain is a study of T cell responses to AZD1222 COVID-19 vaccine. Findings and caveats of the study: Elevations in Spike-specific TCR breadth and depth followed administration of two AZD1222 doses. Repertoire sampling occurred only after the peak T cell response. Donors in the cohort were predominantly white British and more often female, and clonal diversity was possibly underestimated. Regions left unmutated in variants are reportedly the target of nearly half of spike-specific TCRs.

Some clones are missing from TCRdb's copy, which holds only in-frame ones; the method was immunoSEQ multiplex PCR. The table has around 190,000 clones, just over 90% seen once; the top ten hold over 1.5%. This clone was recorded only once. What it binds is not known. Sequenced material: peripheral blood, taken 28 days after the second AZD1222 dose. This clonotype was obtained from an adult who received the AZD1222 COVID-19 vaccine.

The CDR3 spells CASSLAPDPETQYF. As DNA, the CDR3 is TGCGCCAGCAGCTTGGCGCCCGACCCAGAGACCCAGTACTTC. The J gene is TRBJ2-5, the V gene TRBV5-1; D remains unclear. The CDR3 loop spans 14 amino acids. The ends were cut back, 0 bases at V and 4 bases at J, with 10 bases in the middle. Looked up from germline, CDR1 is SGHRS and CDR2 is YFSETQ.